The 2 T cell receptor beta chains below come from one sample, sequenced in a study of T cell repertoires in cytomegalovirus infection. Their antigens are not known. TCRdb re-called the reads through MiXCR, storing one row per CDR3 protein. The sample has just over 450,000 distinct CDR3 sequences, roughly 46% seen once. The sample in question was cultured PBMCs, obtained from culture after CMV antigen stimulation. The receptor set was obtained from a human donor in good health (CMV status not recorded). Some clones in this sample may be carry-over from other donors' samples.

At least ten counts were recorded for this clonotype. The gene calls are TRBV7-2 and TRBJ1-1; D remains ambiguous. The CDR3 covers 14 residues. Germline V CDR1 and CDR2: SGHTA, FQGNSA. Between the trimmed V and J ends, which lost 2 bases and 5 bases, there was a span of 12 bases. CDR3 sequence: CASSLSGWRTEAFF. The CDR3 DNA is TGTGCCAGCAGCTTATCGGGGTGGAGGACTGAAGCTTTCTTT. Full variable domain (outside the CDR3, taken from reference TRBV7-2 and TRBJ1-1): GAGVSQSPSNKVTEKGKDVELRCDPISGHTALYWYRQSLGQGLEFLIYFQGNSAPDKSGLPSDRFSAERTGGSVSTLTIQRTQQEDSAVYLCASSLSGWRTEAFFGQGTRLTVV.

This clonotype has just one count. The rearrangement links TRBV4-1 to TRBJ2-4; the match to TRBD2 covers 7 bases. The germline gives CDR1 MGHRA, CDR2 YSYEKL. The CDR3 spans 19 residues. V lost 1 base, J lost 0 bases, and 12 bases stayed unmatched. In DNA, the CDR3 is TGCGCCAGCAGCCAAGCACCCCCGGGGGGAATAAGAGCCAAAAACATTCAGTACTTC. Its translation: CASSQAPPGGIRAKNIQYF.